These 17 T cell receptor beta chains were all obtained from the same sample, sequenced in a study of T cell responses to AZD1222 COVID-19 vaccine. Generated by immunoSEQ multiplex PCR, the TCRdb table keeps only in-frame clones and is missing some. There are about 150,000 clones in the sample; more than 85% occur only once, and about 1.6% lies in the top ten. The sequencing used peripheral blood, collected 28 days after the second AZD1222 dose. The receptors come from an adult who received the AZD1222 COVID-19 vaccine.

Here the CDR3 reads CASSMTLTNEKLFF. The CDR3 bases are TGTGCCAGTAGTATGACTCTTACTAATGAAAAACTGTTTTTT. V gene TRBV19 combines with J gene TRBJ1-4, with D hard to call. The V end lost 3 bases, the J end lost 2 bases, and 7 bases lay between the germline ends. The CDR3 totals 14 residues. Germline lookup yields CDR1 LNHDA and CDR2 SQIVND (reference sequence).

The chain couples TRBV5-1 to TRBJ1-2; D possibly corresponds to TRBD1 (6 bases). CDR3 length equals 14 residues. Trimming shortened V by 2 bases and J by 8 bases, and 16 bases separated the two germline ends. Germline V gene data show CDR1 as SGHRS and CDR2 as YFSETQ. CDR3 in DNA: TGCGCCAGCAGCTTATGGGAGAACAGGGTCGGCTACACCTTC. Protein: CASSLWENRVGYTF.

The chain carries TRBV2 and TRBJ1-5; D not resolved. The CDR3 totals 17 residues. CDR1 is SNHLY, CDR2 FYNNEI, per germline. Trimming took 1 base from V and 1 from J, leaving 14 bases between them. The CDR3 DNA reads TGTGCCAGCAGTGAAGGGGCTAAAGGTAGGAGCAATCAGCCCCAGCATTTT. Translating gives CASSEGAKGRSNQPQHF. Filled out from reference TRBV2 and TRBJ1-5, the complete variable domain reads EPEVTQTPSHQVTQMGQEVILRCVPISNHLYFYWYRQILGQKVEFLVSFYNNEISEKSEIFDDQFSVERPDGSNFTLKIRSTKLEDSAMYFCASSEGAKGRSNQPQHFGDGTRLSIL.

The gene calls are TRBV30 and TRBJ2-7; D tentatively fits TRBD1 or TRBD2 (5 bases each). The V gene lost 4 bases and the J gene lost 0 bases, with 13 bases spanning the gap. The germline CDR1 and CDR2 sequences are GTSNPN and SVGIG (reference sequence). The CDR3 runs to 14 residues. CDR3 sequence reads: CAWKGTGSSYEQYF. The CDR3 coding sequence is TGTGCCTGGAAAGGGACGGGGAGCTCCTACGAGCAGTACTTC.

This sequence joins TRBV12-3 or TRBV12-4 and TRBJ2-1, with no clear D. V was cut by 6 bases and J by 8 bases, with 8 bases left in between. The CDR3 extends over 11 amino acids. CDR3 amino acids: CASRHRDEQFF. The CDR3 DNA follows: TGTGCCAGCAGACATAGGGATGAGCAGTTCTTC.

The J gene is TRBJ1-1, the V gene TRBV5-1; 10 nucleotides line up with TRBD1. The V gene's germline CDR1 is SGHRS and CDR2 YFSETQ. There are 14 residues in the CDR3. Germline trimming cut 4 bases from V and 4 bases from J; bases unmatched to any gene: 4. As DNA, the CDR3 is TGCGCCAGCAGCCCGGACAGGGGGGGCACTGAAGCTTTCTTT. Translation: CASSPDRGGTEAFF.

Only a few counts were recorded for this clone. V usage is TRBV5-4 and J usage is TRBJ2-7; no definite D call. The CDR3 loop spans 13 amino acids. V lost 4 bases to trimming and J lost 5 bases, with 13 bases between them. CDR1 is SGHNT, CDR2 YYREEE, per germline (reference sequence). The CDR3 here is CASSERSSHEQYF. In DNA form, the CDR3 reads TGTGCCAGCAGCGAACGATCAAGCCACGAGCAGTACTTC. The full variable domain, in which reference TRBV5-4 and TRBJ2-7 provide the parts outside the CDR3, is ETGVTQSPTHLIKTRGQQVTLRCSSQSGHNTVSWYQQALGQGPQFIFQYYREEENGRGNFPPRFSGLQFPNYSSELNVNALELDDSALYLCASSERSSHEQYFGPGTRLTVT.

The chain is built from TRBV11-2 and TRBJ2-7, with 7 bases lining up with TRBD2. Germline CDR1 reads SGHAT; CDR2 reads FQNNGV. V gave up 5 bases and J gave up 3 bases; unmatched junction bases: 13. The CDR3 is made up of 16 amino acids. The CDR3 is CASSRQGSGGHYEQYF. CDR3 nucleotide sequence: TGTGCCAGCAGCCGCCAAGGTTCGGGAGGTCACTACGAGCAGTACTTC.

A few counts support this clone. This sequence joins TRBV5-1 and TRBJ1-4, with D maybe TRBD1 (5 bases). The V gene's germline CDR1 is SGHRS and CDR2 YFSETQ. The CDR3 is 14 residues long. Trimming cost V 4 bases and J 7 bases, with 14 bases left between them. The CDR3 region is CASSSTGSGEKLFF. CDR3 in DNA: TGCGCCAGCAGCAGTACAGGCTCCGGTGAAAAACTGTTTTTT.

The genes are TRBV6-5 and TRBJ2-2; 10 nucleotides match TRBD2. This CDR3 is built from 16 residues. Germline CDR1 MNHEY, CDR2 SVGAGI. The V segment lost 0 bases and the J segment 6 bases; nucleotides outside the gene matches: 4. For the CDR3, the DNA is TGTGCCAGCAGTTACTCGCCTAGCGGGAGTTCCGGGGAGCTGTTTTTT. Its translation is CASSYSPSGSSGELFF.

V is TRBV7-8 and J is TRBJ1-2, with 11 bases lining up with TRBD1. CDR3 length: 13 residues. Germline values: CDR1 SGHVS, CDR2 FQNEAQ. Trimming cost V 2 bases and J 12 bases; bases outside gene matches: 5. CDR3: CASSLTGTGGDTF. Written as DNA, the CDR3 is TGTGCCAGCAGCTTAACAGGGACAGGGGGGGACACCTTC.

V is TRBV5-1 and J is TRBJ2-5; no clear D gene. This CDR3 contains 18 residues. The V gene's germline CDR1 is SGHRS and CDR2 YFSETQ. V was clipped by 1 base and J by 1 base, with 20 bases between them. The CDR3 region has the DNA TGCGCCAGCAGCTTGAGGTGGTCGGTTCCCCCAACCCAAGAGACCCAGTACTTC. Protein: CASSLRWSVPPTQETQYF.

The J gene is TRBJ2-7, the V gene TRBV30; D remains ambiguous. There are 13 residues in the CDR3. Trimming removed 3 bases from V and 1 base from J, with 10 bases in between. Germline V CDR1 and CDR2: GTSNPN, SVGIG (reference sequence). DNA of the CDR3: TGTGCCTGGAGCGGGTCTGAGTCCTACGAGCAGTACTTC. The encoded protein is CAWSGSESYEQYF.

The chain carries TRBV4-1 and TRBJ1-2; D is possibly TRBD1 (5 bases). Germline V gene lookup returns CDR1 MGHRA and CDR2 YSYEKL. This CDR3 comprises 15 residues. Trimming removed 0 bases at V and 8 bases at J, with 16 bases between. The CDR3 region is CASSQDGATVGGYTF. CDR3 coding DNA: TGCGCCAGCAGCCAAGATGGGGCCACCGTGGGAGGCTACACCTTC.

The chain has TRBV9 and TRBJ2-1; 8 nucleotides line up with TRBD2. Germline V gene lookup returns CDR1 SGDLS and CDR2 YYNGEE. Trimming at V came to 0 bases and at J to 0 bases, leaving 5 bases not matched to a gene. The length of the CDR3 is 17 residues. The CDR3 bases are TGTGCCAGCAGCGTAGGTAGCGGGAAGAGCTCCTACAATGAGCAGTTCTTC. Translating it yields CASSVGSGKSSYNEQFF. Full variable domain (rest looked up from reference TRBV9 and TRBJ2-1): DSGVTQTPKHLITATGQRVTLRCSPRSGDLSVYWYQQSLDQGLQFLIQYYNGEERAKGNILERFSAQQFPDLHSELNLSSLELGDSALYFCASSVGSGKSSYNEQFFGPGTRLTVL.

The rearrangement joins TRBV19 to TRBJ2-2; the D gene is possibly TRBD1 (6 bases). The CDR3 consists of 15 residues. V was shortened by 7 bases and J by 3 bases, with 15 bases between the two germline ends. Germline V gives CDR1 LNHDA, CDR2 SQIVND (reference sequence). CDR3 in amino acids: CASTVNRVDTGELFF. The CDR3 nucleotides read TGTGCCAGTACGGTGAACAGGGTAGACACCGGGGAGCTGTTTTTT. The full variable domain, rest sourced from reference TRBV19 and TRBJ2-2, is DGGITQSPKYLFRKEGQNVTLSCEQNLNHDAMYWYRQDPGQGLRLIYYSQIVNDFQKGDIAEGYSVSREKKESFPLTVTSAQKNPTAFYLCASTVNRVDTGELFFGEGSRLTVL.

The chain carries TRBV6-5 and TRBJ2-1, with no clear D. The CDR3 is 14 residues long. The germline gives CDR1 MNHEY, CDR2 SVGAGI. Trimming stripped 2 bases from V and 2 bases from J, with 7 bases between. CDR3 nucleotide sequence: TGTGCCAGCAGTTACCGGGCTACCTACAATGAGCAGTTCTTC. Translated: CASSYRATYNEQFF.